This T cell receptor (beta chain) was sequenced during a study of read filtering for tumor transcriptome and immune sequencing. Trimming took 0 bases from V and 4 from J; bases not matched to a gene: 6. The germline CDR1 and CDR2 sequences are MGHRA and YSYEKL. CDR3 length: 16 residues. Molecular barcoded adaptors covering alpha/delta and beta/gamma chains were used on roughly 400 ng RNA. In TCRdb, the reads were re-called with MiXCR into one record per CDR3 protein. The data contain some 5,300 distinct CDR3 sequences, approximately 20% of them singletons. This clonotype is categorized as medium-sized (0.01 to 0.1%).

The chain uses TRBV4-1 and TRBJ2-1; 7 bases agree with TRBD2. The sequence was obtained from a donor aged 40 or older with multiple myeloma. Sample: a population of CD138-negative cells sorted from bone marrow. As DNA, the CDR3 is TGCGCCAGCAGCCAAGATCAGACTAGCTCATACAATGAGCAGTTCTTC. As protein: CASSQDQTSSYNEQFF.